This entry is about one T cell receptor (beta chain). This entry comes from a study of blood T cell repertoires in COVID-19. About the study: Italy, Spain and the United States were the sources of the convalescent and acute COVID-19 samples.

Per germline, CDR1 KGHSH and CDR2 LQKENI. After removal of 3 bases from V and 8 bases from J, the junction contained 6 bases not matched to a gene. The CDR3 loop spans 13 amino acids. The Seattle patients joined while their infection was active and were tracked longitudinally afterward. In the original analysis: Reference gene primers were amplified, and this amplification served to estimate nucleated cell counts. Generated by immunoSEQ multiplex PCR, the TCRdb table keeps only in-frame clones and is missing some. Clonal size and the V and J genes are those of that table, whereas D and trimming came from the DNA. The table has about 170,000 clones, 86% seen once; the top ten hold approximately 10%.

The genes are TRBV18 and TRBJ1-1, with 7 nucleotides matching TRBD1. The origin of this receptor is a woman between 55 and 75 years old with COVID-19, enrolled during active disease. The sequencing input was peripheral blood. The CDR3 nucleotides are TGTGCCAGCTCACCGGTTCAGGACAGGGAAGCTTTCTTT. Protein sequence: CASSPVQDREAFF.